A selection of T cell receptor beta chains follows, all from one sample in a study of blood T cells in healthy people across ages. TCRdb used MiXCR to reprocess the 5' RACE reads, holding one entry per CDR3 protein. The sample shows 1.5 million to 2 million distinct CDR3 sequences, around 50% of them seen only once. The sequenced sample was blood. The receptors come from a woman aged 40-49 years in good health. The CDR3 runs from the conserved cysteine through the conserved F or W. Each record gives: J gene, clone size, V gene, D gene, CDR3 DNA, CDR3 protein. D genes are given only for firm matches. Part of the rows lack a size; the others show once, few, many or a class for expanded clones.

J: TRBJ2-5
size: NA
V: TRBV15
D: NA
DNA: TGTGCCACCAGCAGACCTAGACAGTTACAAGAGACCCAGTACTTC
CDR3: CATSRPRQLQETQYF

J: TRBJ1-2
size: few
V: TRBV10-2
D: TRBD1
DNA: TGCGCCAGCAGGCTCGGGACAGGAACAAGTGGCTACACCTTC
CDR3: CASRLGTGTSGYTF

J: TRBJ1-4
size: NA
V: TRBV25-1
D: NA
DNA: TGTGCCAGCAGCGTCACAGGGCTGGGTGAAAAACTGTTTTTT
CDR3: CASSVTGLGEKLFF

J: TRBJ2-1
size: NA
V: TRBV5-5
D: NA
DNA: TGTGCCAGCAGCTTGGGGACAGTCCACAGAGGCGAGCAGTTCTTC
CDR3: CASSLGTVHRGEQFF

J: TRBJ2-7
size: NA
V: TRBV6-1
D: NA
DNA: TGTGCCAGCAGTGAAGGGCTAGGGCAGGGCGGAAACGAGCAGTACTTC
CDR3: CASSEGLGQGGNEQYF

J: TRBJ2-5
size: NA
V: TRBV20-1
D: TRBD1
DNA: TGCAGTGCTTCAACCCACAGGGGGCGTGAGACCCAGTACTTC
CDR3: CSASTHRGRETQYF

J: TRBJ2-1
size: NA
V: TRBV20-1
D: NA
DNA: TGCAGTGCTAGAGAACAGGTCGCCTACAATGAGCAGTTCTTC
CDR3: CSAREQVAYNEQFF

J: TRBJ1-5
size: NA
V: TRBV12-3/TRBV12-4
D: NA
DNA: TGTGCCAGCAGATACAGCGATCAGCCCCAGCATTTT
CDR3: CASRYSDQPQHF

J: TRBJ2-2
size: NA
V: TRBV5-1
D: NA
DNA: TGCGCCAGCAGCTTCCGGGACGGAAACACCGGGGAGCTGTTTTTT
CDR3: CASSFRDGNTGELFF

J: TRBJ1-5
size: NA
V: TRBV19
D: TRBD1
DNA: TGTGCCAGTACTACGACAGGGGCGGGCAATCAGCCCCAGCATTTT
CDR3: CASTTTGAGNQPQHF

J: TRBJ2-1
size: NA
V: TRBV9
D: NA
DNA: TGTGCCAGCAGCGCCGACCCCGGGACCATCTGGGAGCAGTTCTTC
CDR3: CASSADPGTIWEQFF